The 30 T cell receptor beta chains listed next were all sequenced from one sample in a study of blood T cell repertoires in COVID-19. Clones were sequenced by immunoSEQ multiplex PCR, and TCRdb holds only the in-frame ones, with some missing. The sample includes approximately 140,000 clones, nearly 85% of them seen just once. Sequencing was performed on PBMCs or T cells enriched from blood (not recorded which). These receptors originate from a man between 50 and 59 years old in a cohort exposed to, infected with or recovered from COVID-19 (not recorded which).

There are a few counts of this clone. This chain joins TRBV7-9 and TRBJ1-2, with D possibly TRBD1 on 6 matching bases. The germline V and J ends were trimmed by 1 base and 3 bases, with 9 bases remaining between them. The CDR3 totals 14 residues. Germline values: CDR1 SEHNR, CDR2 FQNEAQ (reference sequence). As DNA, the CDR3 is TGTGCCAGCAGCTTAGGAGGGGGGGACTATGGCTACACCTTC. Translation: CASSLGGGDYGYTF.

The chain joins TRBV3-1 (or the pseudogene TRBV3-2) to TRBJ1-2; 8 nucleotides align to TRBD1. The V gene's germline CDR1 is LGHDT and CDR2 YNNKEL (reference sequence). The CDR3 sequence is 14 residues long. Trimming removed 6 bases from V and 2 bases from J; junction bases left unmatched: 5. The CDR3 sequence is CASSDRGGNYGYTF. The CDR3 coding sequence is TGTGCCAGCAGTGACAGGGGAGGGAACTATGGCTACACCTTC.

The J gene is TRBJ2-5, the V gene TRBV3-1 (or the pseudogene TRBV3-2), with TRBD2 matching over 9 bases. Germline V CDR1 and CDR2: LGHDT, YNNKEL (reference sequence). After removal of 3 bases from V and 5 bases from J, the junction contained 4 bases not matched to a gene. The CDR3 has 14 amino acids. The CDR3 DNA reads TGTGCCAGCAGCCAGAGCGGGGGGTCGGAGACCCAGTACTTC. Its translation: CASSQSGGSETQYF.

This chain uses TRBV6-5 with TRBJ1-3; 7 nucleotides agree with TRBD1. This CDR3 contains 14 residues. Germline V gives CDR1 MNHEY, CDR2 SVGAGI. After removal of 2 bases from V and 8 bases from J, the junction contained 6 bases not matched to a gene. CDR3 in amino acids: CASSYVQGGYTIYF. CDR3 nucleotides: TGTGCCAGCAGTTACGTGCAGGGGGGATACACCATATATTTT.

The chain carries TRBV6-5 and TRBJ1-6; 8 bases align to TRBD1. J was trimmed by 8 bases and V by 7 bases; bases with no gene match: 10. The CDR3 sequence is 15 residues long. Germline CDR1 is MNHEY and CDR2 is SVGAGI. Here the CDR3 DNA reads TGTGCCAGCACCACCTCCGGGACAGGTTATTCACCCCTCCACTTT. It translates to CASTTSGTGYSPLHF.

V and J are TRBV2 and TRBJ1-5, with a weak D call TRBD1 (5 bases). This CDR3 spans 15 amino acids. V lost 0 bases, J lost 4 bases, and 10 bases lay in between. The germline gives CDR1 SNHLY, CDR2 FYNNEI. The CDR3 nucleotides read TGTGCCAGCAGTGAAGCCGTAGGGGTGAATCAGCCCCAGCATTTT. As protein: CASSEAVGVNQPQHF.

The chain links TRBV5-6 to TRBJ1-2; D perhaps matches TRBD1 (5 bases). The CDR3 covers 14 residues. V was shortened by 2 bases and J by 7 bases, with 15 bases between the two germline ends. Germline V gene lookup returns CDR1 SGHDT and CDR2 YYEEEE. The CDR3 bases are TGTGCCAGCAGCTTACTAGGCCCGGGGGGTGGCTACACCTTC. This translates into CASSLLGPGGGYTF.

This chain connects TRBV7-9 to TRBJ1-2; 8 bases fit TRBD1. This CDR3 is built from 14 residues. CDR1 and CDR2 from the germline V gene are SEHNR and FQNEAQ (reference sequence). V trimming: 8 bases; J trimming: 3 bases; junction bases outside the gene matches: 8. CDR3 sequence: CASVEAGGDYGYTF. The CDR3 DNA follows: TGTGCCAGCGTCGAGGCAGGGGGCGACTATGGCTACACCTTC.

The chain recombines TRBV9 with TRBJ1-5; TRBD1 is a possible D gene (5 bases). CDR1 is SGDLS, CDR2 YYNGEE, per germline. The CDR3 length is 15 residues. V lost 4 bases to trimming and J lost 6 bases, with 17 bases between them. The DNA of the CDR3 is TGTGCCAGCAGCCCCTCGGGAGATCAGGGTCAGCCCCAGCATTTT. Translation gives CASSPSGDQGQPQHF.

The chain employs TRBV7-9 and TRBJ2-1, with 9 bases that match TRBD2. The CDR3 runs to 16 residues. Germline V CDR1 and CDR2: SEHNR, FQNEAQ (reference sequence). J was trimmed by 4 bases and V by 5 bases; bases with no gene match: 9. The CDR3 nucleotides read TGTGCCAGCAGCCCAGGGTGGCGGGAGGGATACAATGAGCAGTTCTTC. This sequence encodes CASSPGWREGYNEQFF.

This chain joins TRBV5-1 and TRBJ2-7, with 10 bases matching TRBD1. J gave up 5 bases and V 1 base, and 6 bases lay outside the gene matches. Germline V lookup: CDR1 SGHRS, CDR2 YFSETQ. CDR3 length equals 15 residues. In DNA, the CDR3 is TGCGCCAGCAGCTTGTTTGGGACAGGGGTCGACGAGCAGTACTTC. This codes for CASSLFGTGVDEQYF.

To note about this clone: This sample includes further DNA sequences coding for the same CDR3. The rearrangement uses TRBV6-2 or TRBV6-3 and TRBJ2-6, with TRBD1 matching 8 bases. Germline-derived CDR1 and CDR2 are MNHEY and SVGEGT. V was pared by 0 bases and J by 1 base, with 5 bases of the junction left unmatched. The CDR3 runs 18 residues. The CDR3 loop is CASSYSGQGLSGANVLTF. The CDR3 nucleotides read TGTGCCAGCAGTTACTCTGGACAGGGTCTGTCTGGGGCCAACGTCCTGACTTTC.

The chain links TRBV14 to TRBJ2-1; TRBD2 is a possible D gene (7 bases). V dropped 3 bases and J dropped 4 bases, with 16 bases sitting between them. The CDR3 totals 16 residues. CDR1 and CDR2 from the germline V gene are SGHDN and FVKESK. For the CDR3, the DNA is TGTGCCAGCAGCCATCTCTCGGCGGGGGCGTACAATGAGCAGTTCTTC. Encoded protein: CASSHLSAGAYNEQFF.

This clone was counted a few times. The chain combines TRBV3-1 (or the pseudogene TRBV3-2) with TRBJ2-7, with 10 positions matching TRBD2. Unmatched junction bases numbered 6, after V lost 0 bases and J lost 7 bases. The CDR3 covers 15 residues. Germline V CDR1 and CDR2: LGHDT, YNNKEL (reference sequence). Written as DNA, the CDR3 is TGTGCCAGCAGCCAAGAAGGTAGCGGGAGGAATGAGCAGTACTTC. Its translation: CASSQEGSGRNEQYF.

This rearrangement joins TRBV18 to TRBJ1-2, with TRBD1 matching over 7 bases. This CDR3 has 14 residues. Germline V lookup: CDR1 KGHSH, CDR2 LQKENI. V was clipped by 0 bases and J by 7 bases; unmatched bases: 5. CDR3 in amino acids: CASSPPVGGGGYTF. Written as DNA, the CDR3 is TGTGCCAGCTCACCACCGGTAGGGGGCGGTGGCTACACCTTC.

This clone was recorded once. The J gene is TRBJ2-1, the V gene TRBV19; the match to TRBD1 covers 9 bases. This CDR3 is built from 15 residues. Germline V CDR1 and CDR2: LNHDA, SQIVND (reference sequence). V lost 0 bases, J lost 7 bases, and 4 bases stayed unmatched. The CDR3 loop is CASSIDGQGRNEQFF. The CDR3 DNA follows: TGTGCCAGTAGTATAGACGGACAGGGGAGGAATGAGCAGTTCTTC.

The rearrangement uses TRBV27 and TRBJ2-1; 11 nucleotides match TRBD2. There are 15 residues in the CDR3. The germline gives CDR1 MNHEY, CDR2 SMNVEV (reference sequence). The V segment lost 3 bases and the J segment 5 bases; nucleotides outside the gene matches: 3. In DNA form, the CDR3 reads TGTGCCAGCAGTTTCCTAGCGGGAGGAAACAATGAGCAGTTCTTC. Translated: CASSFLAGGNNEQFF.

In this sample, this clone turned up once. The rearrangement uses TRBV18 and TRBJ1-3, with a weak D call TRBD1 (6 bases). Germline lookup yields CDR1 KGHSH and CDR2 LQKENI. V dropped 3 bases and J dropped 2 bases, with 11 bases sitting between them. The CDR3 contains 15 residues. CDR3 bases: TGTGCCAGCTCACCCAGGGGAACAGCTGGAAACACCATATATTTT. This encodes CASSPRGTAGNTIYF.

The count of this clone is one. The chain has TRBV29-1 and TRBJ2-1, with 8 bases aligning to TRBD1. The CDR3 runs to 12 residues. CDR1 is SQVTM and CDR2 is ANQGSEA in the germline V gene. After removal of 7 bases from V and 12 bases from J, the junction contained 11 bases not matched to a gene. The CDR3 here is CSEPGQGGRQFF. CDR3 coding DNA: TGCAGCGAGCCCGGACAGGGAGGTAGGCAGTTCTTC.

The chain combines TRBV12-5 with TRBJ1-2, with TRBD1 identical over 7 bases. V was pared by 0 bases and J by 9 bases, with 1 base of the junction left unmatched. The germline V gene encodes CDR1 LGHNT and CDR2 FRNRAP. The CDR3 totals 12 residues. CDR3 coding DNA: TGTGCTAGTGGTTTGGTACAGGGGAGCTACACCTTC. Its translation: CASGLVQGSYTF. Variable domain in full (rest from reference TRBV12-5 and TRBJ1-2): DARVTQTPRHKVTEMGQEVTMRCQPILGHNTVFWYRQTMMQGLELLAYFRNRAPLDDSGMPKDRFSAEMPDATLATLKIQPSEPRDSAVYFCASGLVQGSYTFGSGTRLTVV.

This clone was picked up one time. The gene calls are TRBV7-8 and TRBJ1-4, with 7 positions matching TRBD1. V gave up 5 bases and J gave up 7 bases; unmatched junction bases: 13. This CDR3 spans 16 amino acids. Germline lookup yields CDR1 SGHVS and CDR2 FQNEAQ. Written as DNA, the CDR3 is TGTGCCAGCAGCATTTTCGCCGGGACAGACATTGAAAAACTGTTTTTT. It encodes CASSIFAGTDIEKLFF.

A remark on this clone: Distinct nucleotide sequences in the sample also encode this CDR3. The V and J genes are TRBV9 and TRBJ2-2, with 8 bases fitting TRBD2. The germline gives CDR1 SGDLS, CDR2 YYNGEE. V was clipped by 4 bases and J by 1 base; unmatched bases: 3. This CDR3 has 15 residues. The CDR3 loop reads CASSPRGGNTGELFF. The CDR3 DNA reads TGTGCCAGCAGCCCCCGGGGGGGGAACACCGGGGAGCTGTTTTTT. The variable domain in full, completed from reference TRBV9 and TRBJ2-2, reads DSGVTQTPKHLITATGQRVTLRCSPRSGDLSVYWYQQSLDQGLQFLIQYYNGEERAKGNILERFSAQQFPDLHSELNLSSLELGDSALYFCASSPRGGNTGELFFGEGSRLTVL.

This clone was seen a single time. V and J are TRBV2 and TRBJ1-1; possible D gene TRBD1, 5 bases. This CDR3 spans 13 amino acids. Germline values: CDR1 SNHLY, CDR2 FYNNEI. V was pared by 1 base and J by 3 bases, with 6 bases between. CDR3 nucleotides: TGTGCCAGCAGTGAAGAAGGGGACACTGAAGCTTTCTTT. Encoded protein: CASSEEGDTEAFF.

The chain is built from TRBV10-3 and TRBJ1-1, with 7 bases aligning to TRBD1. Germline V gene lookup returns CDR1 ENHRY and CDR2 SYGVKD. The J segment lost 1 base and the V segment lost 6 bases, leaving 5 bases of the junction unmatched. CDR3 length: 14 amino acids. The CDR3 loop reads CAISSGQANTEAFF. In DNA, the CDR3 is TGTGCCATCAGCTCTGGACAGGCGAACACTGAAGCTTTCTTT.

The chain recombines TRBV4-1 with TRBJ2-3, with TRBD2 identical over 7 bases. The V gene's germline CDR1 is MGHRA and CDR2 YSYEKL. The CDR3 is 17 amino acids. Trimming cost V 6 bases and J 4 bases; bases outside gene matches: 16. The CDR3 loop reads CASSQRLGLAASDTQYF. DNA for the CDR3: TGCGCCAGCAGTCAAAGGCTGGGGCTAGCGGCGTCAGATACGCAGTATTTT.

The chain links TRBV10-3 to TRBJ2-1; TRBD2 is a possible D gene (6 bases). The V end lost 2 bases, the J end lost 10 bases, and 9 bases lay between the germline ends. The CDR3 has 12 residues. Germline CDR1 and CDR2: ENHRY and SYGVKD. CDR3 DNA sequence: TGTGCCATCAGTGAGATGGGAGGCGAGCAGTTCTTC. Its protein product is CAISEMGGEQFF.

In this sample, this clone turned up once. The V gene is TRBV7-8, the J gene TRBJ2-3; 12 bases match TRBD2. Germline CDR1 SGHVS, CDR2 FQNEAQ. Losses at the gene ends were 4 bases for V and 1 base for J; bases not matched to a gene: 6. The CDR3 runs to 17 residues. The CDR3 DNA sequence: TGTGCCAGCAGCTATCCAGCTAGCGGGGGGGGCACAGATACGCAGTATTTT. Amino acids: CASSYPASGGGTDTQYF.

The CDR3 DNA is TGTGCCAGCAGCCCCACGGGACTAGCGTCTTACAATGAGCAGTTCTTC. Residues: CASSPTGLASYNEQFF. The gene calls are TRBV3-1 (or the pseudogene TRBV3-2) and TRBJ2-1; TRBD2 matches at 10 bases. Germline CDR1 is LGHDT and CDR2 is YNNKEL (reference sequence). CDR3 size: 16 residues. The V gene end was trimmed by 4 bases and the J gene end by 4 bases; junction bases not matched to a gene: 7.

This chain links TRBV19 with TRBJ2-7; 7 bases agree with TRBD1. CDR1 and CDR2 (germline): LNHDA, SQIVND (reference sequence). With V trimmed by 9 bases and J by 3 bases, 14 bases remained unmatched. CDR3 length: 15 amino acids. The CDR3 is CASDGFRDSNYEQYF. DNA for the CDR3: TGTGCCAGCGATGGCTTCCGGGACAGCAACTACGAGCAGTACTTC.

This clone was observed a few times. The gene calls are TRBV27 and TRBJ2-2; a possible D gene is TRBD1 (5 bases). The CDR3 runs to 15 residues. Between the trimmed V and J ends, which lost 2 bases and 4 bases, there was a span of 11 bases. Germline CDR1 and CDR2: MNHEY and SMNVEV (reference sequence). The CDR3 reads CASSLGRVTTGELFF. The CDR3 DNA follows: TGTGCCAGCAGTTTAGGCAGGGTAACCACCGGGGAGCTGTTTTTT.